The clone carrying this TCR beta chain occurred once. Antigen unknown. A much larger clone differs by one base, so this may be a read error. These data originate in a study of molecular identifiers for immune sequencing clone quantification. General observations from the study: Effector cells kept over 97% of their molecules in clones above 20 RNA copies, while naive cells kept under 1% there.

Looked up from germline, CDR1 is MGHRA and CDR2 is YSYEKL. This CDR3 region has 14 residues. Previously described methods and listed TCR primers were employed for the bulk TCR libraries. TCRdb reanalysed the PCR reads using MiXCR and keeps one entry per CDR3 protein. The data hold approximately 680,000 distinct CDR3 sequences, with about 25% observed a single time. Sequenced input: naive CD8+ T cells from blood, with Jurkat cell RNA spiked in. This sample's subset: FACS-sorted CD8+CD4-CCR7+CD45RA+ naive T cells. The chain has TRBV4-1 and TRBJ1-1, with D maybe TRBD1 (6 bases). This TCR came from a human donor in good health. Some libraries in this study had Jurkat cell RNA spiked in. CDR3 protein: CASGQGQSNTEAFF. CDR3 sequence (DNA): TGCGCCAGCGGCCAAGGACAGTCGAACACTGAAGCTTTCTTT.